Sequencing of this T cell receptor (beta chain) was carried out in a study of blood T cell repertoires in COVID-19. Losses at the gene ends were 6 bases for V and 8 bases for J; bases not matched to a gene: 8. From germline, CDR1 is MDHEN and CDR2 SYDVKM. The CDR3 covers 15 residues. Libraries were prepared by immunoSEQ multiplex PCR; TCRdb keeps only in-frame clonotypes and omits some of them. Of roughly 380,000 clones in the sample, roughly 90% are singletons; the top ten hold approximately 0.97%. Individuals aged roughly 18 to 95 years were recruited from 20 to 25 US areas. Membership in each cohort depended on participant-reported clinical history.

J is TRBJ2-1 and V is TRBV28, with 12 bases fitting TRBD1. The sequence came from a woman aged 25-40 years who had been exposed to COVID-19. Sequenced material: PBMCs or T cells enriched from blood (not recorded which). The CDR3, as DNA: TGTGCCAGCAGCCGGGGGGGACAGGGGGCGGATGAGCAGTTCTTC. Translation: CASSRGGQGADEQFF.